In this sample, the clone carrying this T cell receptor (beta chain) turned up many times. This sample is part of a study of spatial heterogeneity in lung cancer. MiXCR, run by TCRdb on the 5' RACE reads, gives a single entry per CDR3 protein. This table holds about 50,000 distinct CDR3 sequences, roughly 7.4% found once. CDR1 and CDR2 from the germline V gene are SNHLY and FYNNEI. The CDR3 runs 13 residues. The V gene lost 6 bases and the J gene lost 4 bases, with 12 bases spanning the gap. Time point given: blood at routine non-recurrence follow-up after resection. Without sorting, whole RNA was sequenced from tumor, nontumor lung or frozen PBMC.

The sample in question was PBMCs, obtained at follow-up. J is TRBJ1-1 and V is TRBV2; D not resolved. This receptor was obtained from a female donor with early-stage non-small cell lung cancer. In DNA, the CDR3 is TGTGCCAGCAGGTACGCCGATCCCACTGAAGCTTTCTTT. Translating gives CASRYADPTEAFF. The full variable domain, completed using reference TRBV2 and TRBJ1-1, is EPEVTQTPSHQVTQMGQEVILRCVPISNHLYFYWYRQILGQKVEFLVSFYNNEISEKSEIFDDQFSVERPDGSNFTLKIRSTKLEDSAMYFCASRYADPTEAFFGQGTRLTVV.